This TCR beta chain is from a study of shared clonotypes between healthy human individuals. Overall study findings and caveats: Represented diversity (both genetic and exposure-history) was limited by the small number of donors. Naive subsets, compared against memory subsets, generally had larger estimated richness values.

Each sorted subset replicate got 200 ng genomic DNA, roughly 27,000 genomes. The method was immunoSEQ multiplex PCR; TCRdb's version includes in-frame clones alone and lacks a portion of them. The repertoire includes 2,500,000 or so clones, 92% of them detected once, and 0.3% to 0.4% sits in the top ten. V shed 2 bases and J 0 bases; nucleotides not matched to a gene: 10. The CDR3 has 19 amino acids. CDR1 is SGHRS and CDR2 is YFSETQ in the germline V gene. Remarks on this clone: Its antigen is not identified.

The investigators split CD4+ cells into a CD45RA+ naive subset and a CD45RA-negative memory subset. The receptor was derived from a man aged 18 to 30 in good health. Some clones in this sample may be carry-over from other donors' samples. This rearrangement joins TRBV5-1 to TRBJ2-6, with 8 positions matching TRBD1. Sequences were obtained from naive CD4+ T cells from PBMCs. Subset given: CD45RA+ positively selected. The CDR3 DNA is TGCGCCAGCAGCTTTGCACAGACAGGGGCTAGCTCTGGGGCCAACGTCCTGACTTTC. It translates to CASSFAQTGASSGANVLTF. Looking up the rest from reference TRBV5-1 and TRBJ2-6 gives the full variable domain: KAGVTQTPRYLIKTRGQQVTLSCSPISGHRSVSWYQQTPGQGLQFLFEYFSETQRNKGNFPGRFSGRQFSNSRSEMNVSTLELGDSALYLCASSFAQTGASSGANVLTFGAGSRLTVL.